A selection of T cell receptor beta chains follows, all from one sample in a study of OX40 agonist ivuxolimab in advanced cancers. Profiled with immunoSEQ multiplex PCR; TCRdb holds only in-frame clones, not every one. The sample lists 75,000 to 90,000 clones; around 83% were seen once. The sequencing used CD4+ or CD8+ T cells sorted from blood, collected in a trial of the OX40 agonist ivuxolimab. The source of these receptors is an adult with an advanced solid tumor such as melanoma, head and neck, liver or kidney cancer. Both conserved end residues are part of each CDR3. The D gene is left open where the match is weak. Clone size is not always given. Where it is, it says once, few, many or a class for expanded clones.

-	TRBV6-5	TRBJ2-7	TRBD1	CASSYDYGTGGEQYF	TGTGCCAGCAGTTACGACTATGGGACAGGAGGGGAGCAGTACTTC
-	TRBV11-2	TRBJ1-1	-	CASSLVRAGNTEAFF	TGTGCCAGCAGCTTAGTCCGAGCGGGGAACACTGAAGCTTTCTTT
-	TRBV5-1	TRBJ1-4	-	CASSLEAGVEKLFF	TGCGCCAGCAGCTTGGAGGCAGGGGTTGAAAAACTGTTTTTT
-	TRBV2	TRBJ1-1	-	CASSDYGHTEAFF	TGTGCCAGCAGTGACTACGGACACACTGAAGCTTTCTTT
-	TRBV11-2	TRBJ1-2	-	CASSLDEGRNYGYTF	TGTGCCAGCAGCTTAGATGAGGGGAGGAACTATGGCTACACCTTC
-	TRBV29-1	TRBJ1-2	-	CSVDQGLGYGYTF	TGCAGCGTCGACCAGGGGCTCGGCTATGGCTACACCTTC
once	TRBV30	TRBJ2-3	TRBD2	CASPRGGSIDTQYF	TGTGCCTCTCCGCGGGGGGGTTCCATAGATACGCAGTATTTT
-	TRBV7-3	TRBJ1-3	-	CASSPGREPGNTIYF	TGTGCCAGCAGCCCGGGACGGGAGCCCGGAAACACCATATATTTT
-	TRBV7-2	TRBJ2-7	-	CASSLDRDSGSYEQYF	TGTGCCAGCAGCTTAGATAGGGATAGCGGCTCCTACGAGCAGTACTTC
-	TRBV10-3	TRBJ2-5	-	CAISESGNQETQYF	TGTGCCATCAGTGAGTCGGGCAACCAAGAGACCCAGTACTTC
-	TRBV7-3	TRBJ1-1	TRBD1	CASSLDRGTGVTEAFF	TGTGCCAGCAGCTTAGATCGGGGGACAGGGGTCACTGAAGCTTTCTTT
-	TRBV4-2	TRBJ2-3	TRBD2	CASSQDEGLAGRSTDTQYF	TGTGCCAGCAGCCAAGATGAGGGACTAGCGGGGAGGAGCACAGATACGCAGTATTTT
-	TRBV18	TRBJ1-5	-	CASSPGQSNQPQHF	TGTGCCAGCTCACCTGGACAGAGCAATCAGCCCCAGCATTTT
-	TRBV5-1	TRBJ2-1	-	CASSYQSSYNEQFF	TGCGCCAGCAGCTACCAGAGCTCCTACAATGAGCAGTTCTTC
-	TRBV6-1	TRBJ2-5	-	CASGAVGVETQYF	TGTGCCAGCGGGGCGGTTGGTGTGGAGACCCAGTACTTC
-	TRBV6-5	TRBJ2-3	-	CASSYGENTDTQYF	TGTGCCAGCAGTTATGGGGAAAACACAGATACGCAGTATTTT
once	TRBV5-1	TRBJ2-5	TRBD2	CASSLAGGGFQETQYF	TGCGCCAGCAGCTTGGCCGGCGGGGGGTTTCAAGAGACCCAGTACTTC
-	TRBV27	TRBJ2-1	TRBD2	CASSSTTLGLARDEQFF	TGTGCCAGCAGTTCCACCACACTGGGACTAGCGCGCGATGAGCAGTTCTTC
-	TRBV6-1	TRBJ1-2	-	CASSPHGEGSYGYTF	TGTGCCAGCAGCCCCCACGGGGAGGGAAGCTATGGCTACACCTTC
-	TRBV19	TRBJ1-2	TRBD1	CASSKTRTGLFISF	TGTGCCAGTAGTAAGACGAGGACAGGGCTTTTTATCTCCTTC
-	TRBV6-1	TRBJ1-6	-	CASSEDESSYNSPLHF	TGTGCCAGCAGTGAAGACGAGAGCTCCTATAATTCACCCCTCCACTTT
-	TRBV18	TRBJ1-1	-	CASSLGTGDGEAFF	TGTGCCAGCTCACTCGGGACGGGGGACGGTGAAGCTTTCTTT
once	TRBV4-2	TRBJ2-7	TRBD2	CASSQSQRGDYYEQYF	TGTGCCAGCAGCCAGTCCCAGCGGGGGGACTACTACGAGCAGTACTTC
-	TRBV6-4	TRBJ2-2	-	CASRMDDVESGELFF	TGTGCCAGCAGAATGGACGATGTGGAATCCGGGGAGCTGTTTTTT
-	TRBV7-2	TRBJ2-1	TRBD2	CASSRTSRGDNEQFF	TGTGCCAGCAGCCGGACTAGTAGAGGGGACAATGAGCAGTTCTTC
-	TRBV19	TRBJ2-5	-	CASSENQETQYF	TGTGCCAGTAGTGAGAACCAAGAGACCCAGTACTTC
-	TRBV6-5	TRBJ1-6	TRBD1	CASSYRQGASPLHF	TGTGCCAGCAGTTACAGACAGGGGGCGTCACCCCTCCACTTT
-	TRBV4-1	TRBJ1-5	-	CASSPVGRSNQPQHF	TGCGCCAGCAGCCCTGTCGGGAGGAGCAATCAGCCCCAGCATTTT
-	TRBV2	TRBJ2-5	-	CASKRDLETQYF	TGTGCCAGCAAGCGCGACTTAGAGACCCAGTACTTC
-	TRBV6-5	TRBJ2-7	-	CASSYGAGEQYF	TGTGCCAGCAGTTACGGGGCGGGAGAGCAGTACTTC
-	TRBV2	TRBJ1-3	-	CASSEVLSGNTIYF	TGTGCCAGCAGTGAGGTCCTCTCTGGAAACACCATATATTTT
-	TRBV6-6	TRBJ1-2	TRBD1	CASSLGTVYGYTF	TGTGCCAGCAGTTTAGGGACAGTCTATGGCTACACCTTC
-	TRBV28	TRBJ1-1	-	CATAEVGQDTEAFF	TGTGCCACCGCTGAGGTTGGTCAGGACACTGAAGCTTTCTTT
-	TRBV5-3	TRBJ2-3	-	CASTISDARTDTQYF	TGTGCCAGCACCATCTCTGACGCTCGCACAGATACGCAGTATTTT
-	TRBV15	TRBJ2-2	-	CATSRGDPGELFF	TGTGCCACCAGCAGAGGGGACCCCGGGGAGCTGTTTTTT
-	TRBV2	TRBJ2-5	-	CASTAQGLETQYF	TGTGCCAGCACTGCGCAGGGTTTGGAGACCCAGTACTTC
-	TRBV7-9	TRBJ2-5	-	CASTKSPRTEGQETQYF	TGTGCCAGCACCAAATCCCCAAGAACGGAGGGTCAAGAGACCCAGTACTTC
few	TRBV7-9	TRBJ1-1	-	CASSLGSGPREAFF	TGTGCCAGCAGCTTAGGGTCGGGACCCCGGGAAGCTTTCTTT
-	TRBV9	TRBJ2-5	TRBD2	CASSVAGSSGASMETQYF	TGTGCCAGCAGCGTAGCGGGATCTAGCGGGGCGTCGATGGAGACCCAGTACTTC